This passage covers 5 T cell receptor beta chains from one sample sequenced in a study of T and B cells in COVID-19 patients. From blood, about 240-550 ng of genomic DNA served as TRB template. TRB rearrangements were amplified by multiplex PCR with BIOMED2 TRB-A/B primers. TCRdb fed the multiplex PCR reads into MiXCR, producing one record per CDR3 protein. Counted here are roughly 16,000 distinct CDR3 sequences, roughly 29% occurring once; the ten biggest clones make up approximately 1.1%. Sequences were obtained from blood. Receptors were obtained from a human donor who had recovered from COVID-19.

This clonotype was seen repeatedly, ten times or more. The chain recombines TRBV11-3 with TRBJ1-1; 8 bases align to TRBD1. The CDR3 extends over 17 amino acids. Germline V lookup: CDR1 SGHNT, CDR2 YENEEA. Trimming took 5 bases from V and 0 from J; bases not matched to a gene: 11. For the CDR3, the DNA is TGTGCCAGCAGCCCGATAAGGACAGGGCCCATGAACACTGAAGCTTTCTTT. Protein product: CASSPIRTGPMNTEAFF.

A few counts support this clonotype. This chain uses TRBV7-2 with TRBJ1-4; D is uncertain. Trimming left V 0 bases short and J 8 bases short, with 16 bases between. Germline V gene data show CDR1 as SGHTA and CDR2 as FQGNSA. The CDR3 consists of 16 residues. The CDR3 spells CASSLALEGLDEKLFF. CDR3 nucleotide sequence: TGTGCCAGCAGCTTAGCGCTGGAGGGTTTAGACGAAAAACTGTTTTTT.

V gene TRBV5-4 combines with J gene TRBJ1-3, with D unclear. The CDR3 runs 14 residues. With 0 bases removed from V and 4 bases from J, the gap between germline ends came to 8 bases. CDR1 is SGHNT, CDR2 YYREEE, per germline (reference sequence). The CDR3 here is CASSLAGVGNTIYF. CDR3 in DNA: TGTGCCAGCAGCTTGGCCGGAGTCGGAAACACCATATATTTT.

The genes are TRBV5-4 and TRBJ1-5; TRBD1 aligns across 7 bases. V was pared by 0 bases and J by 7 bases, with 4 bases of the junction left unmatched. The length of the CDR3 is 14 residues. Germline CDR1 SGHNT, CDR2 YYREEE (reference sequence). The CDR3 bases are TGTGCCAGCAGCTTGGGAGGGGGCGGACAGCCCCAGCATTTT. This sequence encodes CASSLGGGGQPQHF. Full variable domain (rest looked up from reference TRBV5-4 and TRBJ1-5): ETGVTQSPTHLIKTRGQQVTLRCSSQSGHNTVSWYQQALGQGPQFIFQYYREEENGRGNFPPRFSGLQFPNYSSELNVNALELDDSALYLCASSLGGGGQPQHFGDGTRLSIL.

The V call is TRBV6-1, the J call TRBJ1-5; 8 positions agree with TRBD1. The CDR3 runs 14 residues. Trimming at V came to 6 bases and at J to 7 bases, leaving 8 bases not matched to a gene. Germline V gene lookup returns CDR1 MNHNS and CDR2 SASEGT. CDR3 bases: TGTGCCAGCAGGGGGACAGGCGGGGACCAGCCCCAGCATTTT. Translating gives CASRGTGGDQPQHF.